This entry describes one T cell receptor (beta chain). CDR1 MNHEY and CDR2 SMNVEV come from the germline V gene (reference sequence). The V end was cut by 6 bases, the J end by 2 bases, with 13 bases between. CDR3 length equals 14 residues. Here immunoSEQ multiplex PCR was the method, and the copy in TCRdb shows in-frame clones only, minus some. In the table there are 250,000 or so clones, around 80% of which are singletons. This record belongs to a study of blood T cell repertoires in COVID-19. On the study more broadly: From the United States, Italy and Spain came samples of acute and convalescent COVID-19. Sources were T cells, B-cell-depleted T cells, or PBMCs; the material itself was cDNA or gDNA.

The genes are TRBV27 and TRBJ2-5; tentatively, D is TRBD2 (6 bases). The sequencing sample was made of peripheral blood. This clonotype was sampled from a man aged 55 to 70 with acute or convalescent COVID-19. CDR3 region: CASRLTGTQETQYF. The CDR3, as DNA: TGTGCCAGCAGGCTTACCGGGACTCAAGAGACCCAGTACTTC.